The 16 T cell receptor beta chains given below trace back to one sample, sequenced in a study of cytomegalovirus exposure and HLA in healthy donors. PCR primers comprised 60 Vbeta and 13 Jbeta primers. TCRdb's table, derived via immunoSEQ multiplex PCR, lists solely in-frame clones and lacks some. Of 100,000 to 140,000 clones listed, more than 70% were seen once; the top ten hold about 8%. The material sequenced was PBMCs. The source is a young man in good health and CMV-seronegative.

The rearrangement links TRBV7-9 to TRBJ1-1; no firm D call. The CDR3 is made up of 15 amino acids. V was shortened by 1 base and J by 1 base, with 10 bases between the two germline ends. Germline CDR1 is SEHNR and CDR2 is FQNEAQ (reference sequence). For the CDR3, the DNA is TGTGCCAGCAGCTTAGTGGCCCTCACGAACACTGAAGCTTTCTTT. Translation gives CASSLVALTNTEAFF.

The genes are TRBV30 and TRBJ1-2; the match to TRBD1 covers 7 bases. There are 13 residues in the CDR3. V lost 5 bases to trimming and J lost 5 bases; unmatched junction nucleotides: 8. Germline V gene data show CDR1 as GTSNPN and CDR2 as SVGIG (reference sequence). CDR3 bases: TGTGCCTGGGCGGGACAGACAAAATATGGCTACACCTTC. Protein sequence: CAWAGQTKYGYTF.

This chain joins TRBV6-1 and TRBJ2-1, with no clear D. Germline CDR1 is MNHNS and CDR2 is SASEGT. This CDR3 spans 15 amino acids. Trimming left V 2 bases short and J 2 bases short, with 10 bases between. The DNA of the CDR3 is TGTGCCAGCAGTGAATTTACAATGACCTACAATGAGCAGTTCTTC. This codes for CASSEFTMTYNEQFF.

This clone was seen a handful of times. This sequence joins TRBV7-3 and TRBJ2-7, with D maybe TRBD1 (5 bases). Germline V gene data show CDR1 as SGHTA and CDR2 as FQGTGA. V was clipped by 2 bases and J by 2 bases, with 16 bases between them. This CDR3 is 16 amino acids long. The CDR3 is CASSLRALGAPYEQYF. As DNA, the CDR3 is TGTGCCAGCAGCTTACGTGCCCTAGGGGCACCCTACGAGCAGTACTTC.

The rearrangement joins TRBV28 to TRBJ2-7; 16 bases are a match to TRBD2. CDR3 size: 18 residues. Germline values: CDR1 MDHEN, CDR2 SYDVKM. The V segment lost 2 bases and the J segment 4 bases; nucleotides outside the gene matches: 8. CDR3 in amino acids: CASSLGGLAGGPKYEQYF. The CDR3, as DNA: TGTGCCAGCAGTTTAGGGGGACTAGCGGGAGGGCCAAAATACGAGCAGTACTTC.

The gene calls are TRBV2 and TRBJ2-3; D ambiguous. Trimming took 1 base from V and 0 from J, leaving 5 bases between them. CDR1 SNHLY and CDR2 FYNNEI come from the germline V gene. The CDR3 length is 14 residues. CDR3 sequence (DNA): TGTGCCAGCAGTGAAGTAGCTAGCACAGATACGCAGTATTTT. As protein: CASSEVASTDTQYF.

The CDR3 protein is CADDRGVDTQYF. The CDR3 coding sequence is TGTGCCGACGACAGGGGGGTAGATACGCAGTATTTT. The rearrangement links TRBV7-9 to TRBJ2-3; TRBD1 matches at 9 bases. The length of the CDR3 is 12 residues. J lost 5 bases, V lost 11 bases, and 5 bases had no gene match. In germline, CDR1 is SEHNR, CDR2 FQNEAQ (reference sequence).

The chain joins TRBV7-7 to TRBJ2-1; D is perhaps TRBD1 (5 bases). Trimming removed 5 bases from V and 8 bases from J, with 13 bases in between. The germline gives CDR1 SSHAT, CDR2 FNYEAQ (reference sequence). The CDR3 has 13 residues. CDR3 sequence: CASSLRRVDEQFF. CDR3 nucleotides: TGTGCCAGCAGCCTCCGCAGGGTTGATGAGCAGTTCTTC.

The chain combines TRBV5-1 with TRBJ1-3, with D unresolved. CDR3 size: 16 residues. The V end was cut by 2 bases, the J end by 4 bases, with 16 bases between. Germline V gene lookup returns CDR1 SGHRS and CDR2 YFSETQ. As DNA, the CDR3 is TGCGCCAGCAGCTTAGGAGGGTCCCGTTCCGGAAACACCATATATTTT. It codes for CASSLGGSRSGNTIYF. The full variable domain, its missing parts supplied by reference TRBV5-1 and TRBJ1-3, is KAGVTQTPRYLIKTRGQQVTLSCSPISGHRSVSWYQQTPGQGLQFLFEYFSETQRNKGNFPGRFSGRQFSNSRSEMNVSTLELGDSALYLCASSLGGSRSGNTIYFGEGSWLTVV.

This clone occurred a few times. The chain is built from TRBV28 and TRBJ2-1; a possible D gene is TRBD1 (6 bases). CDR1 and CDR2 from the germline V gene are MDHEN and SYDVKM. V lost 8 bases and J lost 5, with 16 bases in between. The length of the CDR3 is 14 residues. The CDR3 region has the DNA TGTGCCAGCGGCGAACAGGGATTAAACAATGAGCAGTTCTTC. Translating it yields CASGEQGLNNEQFF.

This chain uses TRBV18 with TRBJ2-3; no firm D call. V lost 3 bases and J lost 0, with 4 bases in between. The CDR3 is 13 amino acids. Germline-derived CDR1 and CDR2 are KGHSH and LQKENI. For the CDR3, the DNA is TGTGCCAGCTCACCCTCTAGCACAGATACGCAGTATTTT. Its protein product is CASSPSSTDTQYF.

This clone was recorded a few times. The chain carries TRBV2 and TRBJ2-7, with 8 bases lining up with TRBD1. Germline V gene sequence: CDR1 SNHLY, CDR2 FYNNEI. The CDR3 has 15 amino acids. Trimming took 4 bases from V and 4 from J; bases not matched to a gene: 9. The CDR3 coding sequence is TGTGCCAGCAGTGGGCCGCGACAGGGGCCTTACGAGCAGTACTTC. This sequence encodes CASSGPRQGPYEQYF.

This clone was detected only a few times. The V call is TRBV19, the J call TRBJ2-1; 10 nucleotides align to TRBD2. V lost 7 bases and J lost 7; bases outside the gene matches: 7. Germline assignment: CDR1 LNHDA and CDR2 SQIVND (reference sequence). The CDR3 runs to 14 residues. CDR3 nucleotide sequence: TGTGCCAGTAACCTAGCGGGGGCTTCGAATGAGCAGTTCTTC. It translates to CASNLAGASNEQFF.

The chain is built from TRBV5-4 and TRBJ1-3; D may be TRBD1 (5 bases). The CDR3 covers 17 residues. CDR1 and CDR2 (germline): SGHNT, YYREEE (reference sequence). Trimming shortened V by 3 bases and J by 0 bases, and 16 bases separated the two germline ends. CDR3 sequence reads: CASSSTKEGFSGNTIYF. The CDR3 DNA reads TGTGCCAGCAGCTCCACTAAGGAGGGGTTCTCTGGAAACACCATATATTTT.

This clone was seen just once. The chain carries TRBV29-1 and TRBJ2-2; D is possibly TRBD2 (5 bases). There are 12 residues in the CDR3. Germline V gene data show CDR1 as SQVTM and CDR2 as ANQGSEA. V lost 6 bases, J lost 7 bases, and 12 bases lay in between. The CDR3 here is CSVSYRGGELFF. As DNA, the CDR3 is TGCAGCGTCTCCTACCGGGGCGGGGAGCTGTTTTTT.

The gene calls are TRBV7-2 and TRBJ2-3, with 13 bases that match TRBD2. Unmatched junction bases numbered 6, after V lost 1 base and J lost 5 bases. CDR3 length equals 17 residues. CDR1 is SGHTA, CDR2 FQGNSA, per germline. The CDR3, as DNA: TGTGCCAGCAGCTTAGGGCGACTAGCGGGAGGAGTAGATACGCAGTATTTT. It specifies CASSLGRLAGGVDTQYF. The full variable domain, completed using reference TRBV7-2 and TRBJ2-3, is GAGVSQSPSNKVTEKGKDVELRCDPISGHTALYWYRQSLGQGLEFLIYFQGNSAPDKSGLPSDRFSAERTGGSVSTLTIQRTQQEDSAVYLCASSLGRLAGGVDTQYFGPGTRLTVL.